The 24 T cell receptor beta chains below were found in one sample sequenced in a study of OX40 agonist ivuxolimab in advanced cancers. Assay: immunoSEQ multiplex PCR; the TCRdb copy retains only in-frame clones and omits some. The table lists about 95,000 clones, about 88% of them singletons, with 0.3% to 0.4% in the top ten. The source material was CD4+ or CD8+ T cells sorted from blood, sampled in a trial of the OX40 agonist ivuxolimab. The receptors were sampled from an adult with an advanced solid tumor such as melanoma, head and neck, liver or kidney cancer.

The chain recombines TRBV9 with TRBJ2-7; 7 bases are shared with TRBD2. The CDR3 length is 14 residues. V was pared by 4 bases and J by 5 bases, with 9 bases of the junction left unmatched. CDR1 SGDLS and CDR2 YYNGEE come from the germline V gene. DNA of the CDR3: TGTGCCAGCAGCTCAGGGACTATTGGGGACGAGCAGTACTTC. Encoded protein: CASSSGTIGDEQYF.

This chain links TRBV20-1 with TRBJ2-7; the D is unclear. The germline V gene encodes CDR1 DFQATT and CDR2 SNEGSKA (reference sequence). V was clipped by 6 bases and J by 0 bases, with 6 bases between them. This CDR3 is built from 11 residues. The CDR3 here is CSAEDSYEQYF. DNA of the CDR3: TGCAGTGCCGAGGACTCCTACGAGCAGTACTTC.

The chain combines TRBV4-2 with TRBJ2-2; D is undetermined. The CDR3 has 16 amino acids. Germline-derived CDR1 and CDR2 are LGHNA and YNFKEQ. Between the trimmed V and J ends, which lost 3 bases and 5 bases, there was a span of 16 bases. The CDR3 region is CASSQSSVTRTGELFF. As DNA, the CDR3 is TGTGCCAGCAGCCAGTCGAGTGTTACAAGGACCGGGGAGCTGTTTTTT.

This chain links TRBV4-3 with TRBJ1-2; D call uncertain. Germline CDR1 LGHNA, CDR2 YSLEER. The length of the CDR3 is 14 residues. Trimming cost V 2 bases and J 4 bases, with 11 bases left between them. The DNA for the CDR3 is TGCGCCAGCAGCCAAAACCGGGAGCCCTATGGCTACACCTTC. Its translation is CASSQNREPYGYTF.

The J gene is TRBJ2-7, the V gene TRBV9; D unclear. CDR3 length: 12 amino acids. Trimming cost V 0 bases and J 3 bases, with 4 bases left between them. The germline CDR1 and CDR2 sequences are SGDLS and YYNGEE. CDR3 DNA sequence: TGTGCCAGCAGCGTAGTGGACTACGAGCAGTACTTC. Translation: CASSVVDYEQYF. The full variable domain, its missing parts supplied by reference TRBV9 and TRBJ2-7, is DSGVTQTPKHLITATGQRVTLRCSPRSGDLSVYWYQQSLDQGLQFLIQYYNGEERAKGNILERFSAQQFPDLHSELNLSSLELGDSALYFCASSVVDYEQYFGPGTRLTVT.

This chain links TRBV9 with TRBJ1-3, with D unresolved. Germline CDR1 is SGDLS and CDR2 is YYNGEE. V gave up 0 bases and J gave up 7 bases, with 8 bases separating them. The CDR3 length is 13 residues. CDR3 protein: CASSVGVGNTIYF. CDR3 sequence (DNA): TGTGCCAGCAGCGTAGGGGTCGGCAACACCATATATTTT.

The CDR3 sequence is CASTLDRGIRYTF. Here the CDR3 DNA reads TGTGCCAGCACCCTAGACAGGGGGATTCGCTACACCTTC. The gene calls are TRBV28 and TRBJ1-2; 9 bases are shared with TRBD1. CDR3 length: 13 residues. Germline lookup yields CDR1 MDHEN and CDR2 SYDVKM. V lost 7 bases and J lost 9; bases outside the gene matches: 9.

This chain connects TRBV7-8 to TRBJ1-4; no firm D call. Germline-derived CDR1 and CDR2 are SGHVS and FQNEAQ. Trimming pared 5 bases from V and 6 bases from J, leaving 19 bases between. The CDR3 covers 16 residues. CDR3 region: CASSPYLGSEDEKLFF. The CDR3 DNA reads TGTGCCAGCAGCCCGTACCTGGGCAGTGAGGATGAAAAACTGTTTTTT. Based on the CDR3 plus reference TRBV7-8 and TRBJ1-4, the full variable domain is GAGVSQSPRYKVAKRGQDVALRCDPISGHVSLFWYQQALGQGPEFLTYFQNEAQLDKSGLPSDRFFAERPEGSVSTLKIQRTQQEDSAVYLCASSPYLGSEDEKLFFGSGTQLSVL.

This clone showed up just a few times. The chain joins TRBV6-6 to TRBJ1-1, with D maybe TRBD1 (5 bases). CDR1 and CDR2 from the germline V gene are MNHNY and SVGAGI (reference sequence). The CDR3 is 12 amino acids. V was pared by 6 bases and J by 5 bases, with 10 bases between. CDR3: CASSPGGTEAFF. CDR3 nucleotide sequence: TGTGCCAGCAGCCCCGGGGGAACTGAAGCTTTCTTT.

V gene TRBV19 combines with J gene TRBJ1-1, with 8 bases matching TRBD1. Germline V gene sequence: CDR1 LNHDA, CDR2 SQIVND (reference sequence). Trimming removed 3 bases from V and 4 bases from J; junction bases left unmatched: 4. The CDR3 spans 14 residues. This CDR3 is CASSMQGASTEAFF. CDR3 nucleotide sequence: TGTGCCAGTAGTATGCAGGGGGCGAGCACTGAAGCTTTCTTT.

The chain is built from TRBV19 and TRBJ2-7; D is unclear. CDR3 length equals 15 residues. Between the trimmed V and J ends, which lost 2 bases and 0 bases, there was a span of 11 bases. Germline CDR1 LNHDA, CDR2 SQIVND (reference sequence). The CDR3 sequence: CASSISSSVSYEQYF. CDR3 bases: TGTGCCAGTAGTATATCAAGTTCCGTCTCCTACGAGCAGTACTTC.

The rearrangement links TRBV18 to TRBJ1-1, with D possibly matching TRBD1 (5 bases). The CDR3 totals 14 residues. Germline V gene sequence: CDR1 KGHSH, CDR2 LQKENI. The germline V and J ends were trimmed by 4 bases and 7 bases, with 16 bases remaining between them. This chain's CDR3 is CASSRGIGTGEAFF. CDR3 sequence (DNA): TGTGCCAGCTCACGGGGCATTGGAACAGGTGAAGCTTTCTTT.

The V and J genes are TRBV7-6 and TRBJ2-5; D remains unclear. The CDR3 has 13 amino acids. Trimming stripped 0 bases from V and 5 bases from J, with 7 bases between. Germline V lookup: CDR1 SGHVS, CDR2 FNYEAQ. CDR3 bases: TGTGCCAGCAGCTTAGCACTTGGGGAGACCCAGTACTTC. Translation gives CASSLALGETQYF.

This clone has a single count. V usage is TRBV5-4 and J usage is TRBJ2-1, with 11 positions matching TRBD2. The CDR3 has 17 amino acids. V shed 4 bases and J 2 bases; nucleotides not matched to a gene: 8. The germline CDR1 and CDR2 sequences are SGHNT and YYREEE (reference sequence). CDR3 DNA: TGTGCCAGCAGCCGCGACCCTAGCGGGGGGACCTACAATGAGCAGTTCTTC. Translated: CASSRDPSGGTYNEQFF.

The chain recombines TRBV9 with TRBJ2-1; 7 nucleotides line up with TRBD1. Germline CDR1 is SGDLS and CDR2 is YYNGEE. V was clipped by 7 bases and J by 0 bases; unmatched bases: 13. There are 17 residues in the CDR3. CDR3: CASGRDSKDFSYNEQFF. The CDR3, as DNA: TGTGCCAGCGGCCGGGACAGCAAGGATTTCTCCTACAATGAGCAGTTCTTC.

The chain has TRBV29-1 and TRBJ1-1, with D possibly matching TRBD1 (5 bases). The CDR3 runs 13 residues. Germline V gene sequence: CDR1 SQVTM, CDR2 ANQGSEA. V lost 7 bases, J lost 3 bases, and 15 bases lay in between. In DNA form, the CDR3 reads TGCAGCGGGAAGGGGAGGGAGCACACTGAAGCTTTCTTT. Protein: CSGKGREHTEAFF.

The chain is built from TRBV7-2 and TRBJ1-4, with D possibly being TRBD1 (5 bases). V was shortened by 5 bases and J by 0 bases, with 10 bases between the two germline ends. Per the germline V gene, CDR1 is SGHTA and CDR2 is FQGNSA. This CDR3 has 15 residues. The CDR3 reads CASSPRQSTNEKLFF. CDR3 sequence (DNA): TGTGCCAGCAGCCCCAGACAGTCAACTAATGAAAAACTGTTTTTT.

In DNA form, the CDR3 reads TGTGCCAGCAGTAGCGGCAGGGGCCCATCCGAGCAGTACTTC. It yields the protein CASSSGRGPSEQYF. The chain carries TRBV27 and TRBJ2-7; tentatively, D is TRBD1 (6 bases). The ends were cut back, 5 bases at V and 6 bases at J, with 17 bases in the middle. The germline CDR1 and CDR2 sequences are MNHEY and SMNVEV (reference sequence). This CDR3 has 14 residues.

The chain carries TRBV5-1 and TRBJ2-2, with D possibly being TRBD1 (6 bases). Looked up from germline, CDR1 is SGHRS and CDR2 is YFSETQ. V was clipped by 4 bases and J by 6 bases, with 10 bases between them. CDR3 length equals 13 residues. The CDR3 sequence: CASSPGQSGELFF. The CDR3 DNA reads as TGCGCCAGCAGCCCCGGACAGTCCGGGGAGCTGTTTTTT.

The chain employs TRBV4-2 and TRBJ1-2, with TRBD1 matching 7 bases. Unmatched junction bases numbered 4, after V lost 1 base and J lost 2 bases. CDR3 size: 15 residues. Looked up from germline, CDR1 is LGHNA and CDR2 is YNFKEQ. The DNA of the CDR3 is TGTGCCAGCAGCCAAGTTGAGGGACAGAACTATGGCTACACCTTC. Its translation: CASSQVEGQNYGYTF.

This rearrangement joins TRBV6-5 to TRBJ2-7; 9 positions match TRBD1. The V gene's germline CDR1 is MNHEY and CDR2 SVGAGI. The CDR3 spans 15 residues. The junction had 12 bases not matched to a gene; V was cut back by 5 bases and J by 7 bases. Here the CDR3 reads CASSRTGTGQREQYF. CDR3 bases: TGTGCCAGCAGTCGTACCGGGACAGGGCAGAGGGAGCAGTACTTC.

There are a few counts of this clone. CDR3 region: CASGSKGPLTDTQYF. In nucleotides, the CDR3 is TGCGCCAGCGGTAGCAAGGGACCCCTCACAGATACGCAGTATTTT. The chain has TRBV5-1 and TRBJ2-3; TRBD1 or TRBD2 may be the D gene (5 bases each). Trimming removed 7 bases at V and 2 bases at J, with 17 bases between. The germline CDR1 and CDR2 sequences are SGHRS and YFSETQ. CDR3 size: 15 residues.

The chain is built from TRBV13 and TRBJ1-1; D may be TRBD1 (5 bases). Trimming pared 0 bases from V and 4 bases from J, leaving 21 bases between. The CDR3 has 18 amino acids. Germline V gene sequence: CDR1 PRHDT, CDR2 FYEKMQ (reference sequence). In nucleotides, the CDR3 is TGTGCCAGCAGCTTAGGAAGTGGGTTTCGGGGGGATGCCACTGAAGCTTTCTTT. This translates into CASSLGSGFRGDATEAFF.

This rearrangement joins TRBV2 to TRBJ1-5; the D gene is possibly TRBD1 (5 bases). V was cut by 1 base and J by 6 bases, with 10 bases left in between. This CDR3 is 14 amino acids long. CDR1 is SNHLY, CDR2 FYNNEI, per germline. The CDR3 here is CASSEGGLGQPQHF. The CDR3 nucleotides are TGTGCCAGCAGTGAAGGGGGACTCGGTCAGCCCCAGCATTTT.